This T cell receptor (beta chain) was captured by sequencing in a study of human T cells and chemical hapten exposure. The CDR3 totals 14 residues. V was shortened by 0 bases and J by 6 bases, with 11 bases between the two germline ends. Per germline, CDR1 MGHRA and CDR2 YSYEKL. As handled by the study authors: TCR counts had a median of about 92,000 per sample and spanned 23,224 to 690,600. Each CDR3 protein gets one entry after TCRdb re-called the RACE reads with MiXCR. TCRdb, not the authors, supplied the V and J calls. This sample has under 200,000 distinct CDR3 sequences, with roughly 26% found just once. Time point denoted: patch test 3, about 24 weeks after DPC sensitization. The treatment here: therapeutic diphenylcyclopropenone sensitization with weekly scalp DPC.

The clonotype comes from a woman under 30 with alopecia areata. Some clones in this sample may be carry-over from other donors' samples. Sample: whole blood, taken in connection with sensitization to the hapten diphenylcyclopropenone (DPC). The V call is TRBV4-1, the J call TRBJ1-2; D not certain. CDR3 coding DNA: TGCGCCAGCAGCCAAGACAGTTGGATTGATGGCTACACCTTC. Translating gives CASSQDSWIDGYTF.